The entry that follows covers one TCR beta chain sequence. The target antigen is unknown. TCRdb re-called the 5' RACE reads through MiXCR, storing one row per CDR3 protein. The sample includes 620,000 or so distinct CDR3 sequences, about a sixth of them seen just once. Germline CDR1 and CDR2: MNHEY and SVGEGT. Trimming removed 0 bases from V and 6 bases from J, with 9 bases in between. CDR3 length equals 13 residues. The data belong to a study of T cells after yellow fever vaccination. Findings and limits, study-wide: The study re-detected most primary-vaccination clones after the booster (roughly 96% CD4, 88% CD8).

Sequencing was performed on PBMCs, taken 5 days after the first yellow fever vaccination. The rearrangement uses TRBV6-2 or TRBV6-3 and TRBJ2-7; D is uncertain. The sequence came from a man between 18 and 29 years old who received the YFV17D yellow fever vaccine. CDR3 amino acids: CASSYSSTGEQYF. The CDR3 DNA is TGTGCCAGCAGTTACTCGTCTACCGGCGAGCAGTACTTC.